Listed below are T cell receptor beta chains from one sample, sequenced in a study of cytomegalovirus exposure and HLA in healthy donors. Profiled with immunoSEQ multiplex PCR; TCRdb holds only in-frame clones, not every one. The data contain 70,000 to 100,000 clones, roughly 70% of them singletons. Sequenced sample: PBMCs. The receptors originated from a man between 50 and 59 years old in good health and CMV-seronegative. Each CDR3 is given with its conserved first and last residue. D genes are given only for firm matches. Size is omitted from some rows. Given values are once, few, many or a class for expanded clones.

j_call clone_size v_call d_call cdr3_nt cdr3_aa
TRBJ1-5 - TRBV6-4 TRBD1 TGTGCCAGCAGTGATGTGGAGGACAGGGACAATCAGCCCCAGCATTTT CASSDVEDRDNQPQHF
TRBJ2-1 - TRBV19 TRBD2 TGTGCCAGTACCCACCGACTAGCGGGAAGGAATGAGCAGTTCTTC CASTHRLAGRNEQFF
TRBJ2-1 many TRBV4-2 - TGTGCCAGCAGCCGGAAAGCGGATGGGGTAAGCACTACCAATGAGCAGTTCTTC CASSRKADGVSTTNEQFF
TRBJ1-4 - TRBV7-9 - TGTGCCAGCAGCTTACAGGGCAATGAAAAACTGTTTTTT CASSLQGNEKLFF
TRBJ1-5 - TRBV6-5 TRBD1 TGTGCCAGCAGGGTTGGACAGGGGGCAAATCAGCCCCAGCATTTT CASRVGQGANQPQHF
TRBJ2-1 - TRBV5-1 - TGCGCCAGCAAGGGGGTTAGTATAGACCGATCCTACAATGAGCAGTTCTTC CASKGVSIDRSYNEQFF
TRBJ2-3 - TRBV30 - TGTGCCTGGAGTGCCTTCTTAGATACGCAGTATTTT CAWSAFLDTQYF
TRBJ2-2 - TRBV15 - TGTGCCACCAGCCGAACGGTTATAATGGACACCGGGGAGCTGTTTTTT CATSRTVIMDTGELFF
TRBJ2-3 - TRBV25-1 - TGTGCCAGCAGTCAAAGACAGCCAGATACGCAGTATTTT CASSQRQPDTQYF
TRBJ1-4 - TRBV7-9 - TGTGCCACCACAGTAGTGGGGGCGAGTGAAAAACTGTTTTTT CATTVVGASEKLFF
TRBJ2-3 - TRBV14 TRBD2 TGTGCCAGCAGCTCGAGACTAGCGGGAGTTAGCACAGATACGCAGTATTTT CASSSRLAGVSTDTQYF
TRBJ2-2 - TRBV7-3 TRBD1 TGTGCCAGCAGCGTCGGGACAGCTGGTCCCGGGGAGCTGTTTTTT CASSVGTAGPGELFF
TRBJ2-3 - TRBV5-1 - TGCGCCAGCAGCTTGGACAGGAGATTAGGACAGTACACAGATACGCAGTATTTT CASSLDRRLGQYTDTQYF
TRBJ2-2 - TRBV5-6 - TGTGCCAGCAGCTTGTTTCTCAGGGGACGCACCGGGGAGCTGTTTTTT CASSLFLRGRTGELFF
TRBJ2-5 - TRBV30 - TGTGCCTGGTTGACTTCGGGGTGGGAGACCCAGTACTTC CAWLTSGWETQYF
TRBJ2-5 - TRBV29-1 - TGCAGCGTTGCGACGAGCGGGCCCCAGTACTTC CSVATSGPQYF
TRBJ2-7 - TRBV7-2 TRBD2 TGTGCCAGCAGCTTAGCTGGACTAGCGGCCTACGAGCAGTACTTC CASSLAGLAAYEQYF
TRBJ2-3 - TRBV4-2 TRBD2 TGTGCCAGCAGCCAACGGACTAGCGGGGGACTTAGCACAGATACGCAGTATTTT CASSQRTSGGLSTDTQYF
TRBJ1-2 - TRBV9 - TGTGCCAGCAGCGTAGGGGCAGGCAGGGACTATGGCTACACCTTC CASSVGAGRDYGYTF
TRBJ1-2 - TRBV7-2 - TGTGCCAGCAGCTCCGACAGGCAAATCTATGGCTACACCTTC CASSSDRQIYGYTF
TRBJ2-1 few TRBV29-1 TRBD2 TGCAGCGGGGATAGCGGGGCTTGGGAGCAGTTCTTC CSGDSGAWEQFF
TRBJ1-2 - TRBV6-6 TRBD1 TGTGCCAGCAGTGCCAGACAGGGTTACCCCTATGGCTACACCTTC CASSARQGYPYGYTF
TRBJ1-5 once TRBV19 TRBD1 TGTGCCACCACTTTAACAGGGGCCAACAGAAATCAGCCCCAGCATTTT CATTLTGANRNQPQHF
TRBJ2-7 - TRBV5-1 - TGCGCCAGCAGCTTGCCCCTTCCAGGAACCTACGAGCAGTACTTC CASSLPLPGTYEQYF
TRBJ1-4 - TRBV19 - TGTGCCAGTAGTAACATAGGACAAACTAATGAAAAACTGTTTTTT CASSNIGQTNEKLFF
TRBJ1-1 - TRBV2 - TGTGCCAGCAAGGACAGTGGGAACACTGAAGCTTTCTTT CASKDSGNTEAFF
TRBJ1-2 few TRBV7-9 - TGTGCCAGCAGCTTAGAGGAGCTCTATGGCTACACCTTC CASSLEELYGYTF
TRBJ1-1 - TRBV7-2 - TGTGCCAGCAGCAGGTCAGGGTTGGCCACTGAAGCTTTCTTT CASSRSGLATEAFF
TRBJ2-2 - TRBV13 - TGTGCCAGCAGCGAAGACAGGAGAAGGCGGCTGTTTTTT CASSEDRRRRLFF
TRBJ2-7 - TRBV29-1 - TGCAGCGTTGGGGCTGACAGTTACGAGCAGTACTTC CSVGADSYEQYF
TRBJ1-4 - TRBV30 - TGTGCCTGGAGTCCGGCAACTAATGAAAAACTGTTTTTT CAWSPATNEKLFF
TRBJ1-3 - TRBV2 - TGTGCCAGCAGTGAGGAACAGGGAAACACCATATATTTT CASSEEQGNTIYF
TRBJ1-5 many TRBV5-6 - TGTGCCAGCAGCAAAACAGGTACTAATCAGCCCCAGCATTTT CASSKTGTNQPQHF
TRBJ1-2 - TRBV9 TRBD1 TGTGCCAGCAGCGCAGGGGGCAATTATGGCTACACCTTC CASSAGGNYGYTF
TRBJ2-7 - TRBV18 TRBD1 TGTGCCAGCTCACCGGACAGGGGCGTGTACGAGCAGTACTTC CASSPDRGVYEQYF
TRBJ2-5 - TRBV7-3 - TGTGCCAGCAGCTTAACTGGGTCTAGTCTGGAGACCCAGTACTTC CASSLTGSSLETQYF
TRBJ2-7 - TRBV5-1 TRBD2 TGCGCCAGCAGCTTGCGGCGGGGGGAAAACTACGAGCAGTACTTC CASSLRRGENYEQYF
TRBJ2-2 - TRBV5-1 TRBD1 TGCGCCAGCAGCTACAGGACAGGGGCCACCGGGGAGCTGTTTTTT CASSYRTGATGELFF